What follows are 25 T cell receptor beta chains derived from one specimen sequenced in a study of T cells expressing NK-cell markers. Each CDR3 protein gets one entry in TCRdb, which reprocessed the 5' RACE reads and gives no DNA. This repertoire includes about 260,000 distinct CDR3 sequences. The source material was blood T cells: a sorted CD56 or NKG2C T cell subset, CD4+ or CD8+ T cells, or bulk PBMC T cells (not recorded which). Every receptor here comes from a man between 18 and 35 years old in good health.

The V and J genes are TRBV5-1 and TRBJ1-1; TCRdb returns TRBD1, unconfirmable since there is no DNA. The length of the CDR3 is 16 residues. Germline V gene lookup returns CDR1 SGHRS and CDR2 YFSETQ. The CDR3: CASSLLPGTGNTEAFF.

This rearrangement joins TRBV30 to TRBJ2-1; TCRdb calls TRBD2, which cannot be checked without DNA. The germline gives CDR1 GTSNPN, CDR2 SVGIG (reference sequence). This CDR3 has 14 amino acids. The chain's CDR3 is CAWSWVSGRNEQFF.

The genes are TRBV5-1 and TRBJ2-3; TCRdb selects TRBD2, and the lack of DNA leaves this call unchecked. The CDR3 extends over 14 amino acids. Germline V gene data show CDR1 as SGHRS and CDR2 as YFSETQ. This CDR3 reads CASSLETSIDTQYF.

The V gene is TRBV4-2, the J gene TRBJ1-4; no DNA is available, so the TRBD1 call from TCRdb remains unchecked. Germline CDR1 reads LGHNA; CDR2 reads YNFKEQ. The CDR3 has 14 amino acids. The CDR3 is CASSLGQGNEKLFF.

The rearrangement links TRBV7-9 to TRBJ2-7; TCRdb calls TRBD1, which cannot be checked without DNA. The CDR3 consists of 13 residues. The germline V gene has CDR1 SEHNR and CDR2 FQNEAQ (reference sequence). CDR3 loop: CASSTYRVYEQYF. Using reference TRBV7-9 and TRBJ2-7 for the parts outside the CDR3, the full variable domain is DTGVSQNPRHKITKRGQNVTFRCDPISEHNRLYWYRQTLGQGPEFLTYFQNEAQLEKSRLLSDRFSAERPKGSFSTLEIQRTEQGDSAMYLCASSTYRVYEQYFGPGTRLTVT.

This rearrangement joins TRBV3-1 to TRBJ2-3; the D call of TRBD2 rests on TCRdb alone, since no DNA is present to check it. The germline V gene encodes CDR1 LGHDT and CDR2 YNNKEL (reference sequence). This CDR3 comprises 15 residues. CDR3 residues: CASRTSGRAADTQYF.

V usage is TRBV6-5 and J usage is TRBJ2-3; TCRdb's D call, TRBD1, is unchecked because there is no DNA. The CDR3 has 17 amino acids. In germline, CDR1 is MNHEY, CDR2 SVGAGI. CDR3 loop: CASSYSGTGVNTDTQYF.

The chain uses TRBV12-3 or TRBV12-4 and TRBJ1-1. This CDR3 has 13 residues. CDR3 region: CASSPLVGTEAFF.

The chain is built from TRBV20-1 and TRBJ1-6; the TRBD1 assignment by TCRdb is unverifiable without DNA. The CDR3 is made up of 14 amino acids. CDR1 and CDR2 from the germline V gene are DFQATT and SNEGSKA (reference sequence). The CDR3 loop is CSARGDRDNSPLHF.

This chain connects TRBV24-1 to TRBJ2-3; the TRBD1 assignment by TCRdb is unverifiable without DNA. This CDR3 is 16 amino acids long. Germline-derived CDR1 and CDR2 are KGHDR and SFDVKD. The chain's CDR3 is CATSDTGQGRLDTQYF.

The gene calls are TRBV6-5 and TRBJ2-6. Germline V gene data show CDR1 as MNHEY and CDR2 as SVGAGI. The CDR3 contains 15 residues. The CDR3 reads CASSYSWSGANVLTF.

The gene calls are TRBV29-1 and TRBJ1-2. Germline V gives CDR1 SQVTM, CDR2 ANQGSEA. The CDR3 has 12 residues. The CDR3 protein is CSVGGTPLGYTF.

The CDR3: CATSRGGGGVGNTIYF. The gene calls are TRBV15 and TRBJ1-3; TCRdb picks TRBD1, but there is no DNA to check that call. Germline-derived CDR1 and CDR2 are LNHNV and YYDKDF (reference sequence). The CDR3 contains 16 residues.

The CDR3 region is CASSLLVGRETQYF. This chain uses TRBV7-2 with TRBJ2-5; TCRdb calls TRBD2, which cannot be checked without DNA. From germline, CDR1 is SGHTA and CDR2 FQGNSA. The CDR3 spans 14 residues.

The V and J genes are TRBV12-3 or TRBV12-4 and TRBJ2-3; TCRdb's assignment of TRBD1 cannot be checked, as there is no DNA. The CDR3 covers 13 residues. The CDR3 reads CASTRQDTDTQYF.

The rearrangement links TRBV6-1 to TRBJ1-6. Germline CDR1 is MNHNS and CDR2 is SASEGT. The CDR3 runs to 14 residues. This chain's CDR3 is CASHSAREGSPLHF.

This chain joins TRBV18 and TRBJ2-1; as DNA is missing, the TRBD2 call by TCRdb cannot be tested. The CDR3 length is 16 residues. The V gene's germline CDR1 is KGHSH and CDR2 LQKENI. The CDR3 loop reads CASSLTEGLAANEQFF.

The chain combines TRBV2 with TRBJ1-1. Germline lookup yields CDR1 SNHLY and CDR2 FYNNEI. The CDR3 loop spans 15 amino acids. The CDR3 here is CASSVDRALNTEAFF. Supplemented by reference TRBV2 and TRBJ1-1, the full variable domain reads EPEVTQTPSHQVTQMGQEVILRCVPISNHLYFYWYRQILGQKVEFLVSFYNNEISEKSEIFDDQFSVERPDGSNFTLKIRSTKLEDSAMYFCASSVDRALNTEAFFGQGTRLTVV.

This chain links TRBV11-3 with TRBJ2-5; TCRdb indicates TRBD2, and absent DNA this call remains unverified. Germline CDR1 reads SGHNT; CDR2 reads YENEEA. The length of the CDR3 is 18 residues. CDR3 loop: CASSLVWTSGRVEETQYF.

The chain links TRBV6-6 to TRBJ2-1; TCRdb's D gene call, TRBD2, goes unchecked for lack of DNA. Germline loops: CDR1 MNHNY, CDR2 SVGAGI (reference sequence). The CDR3 runs 12 residues. The CDR3 region is CASSYKREVSFF.

The chain uses TRBV20-1 and TRBJ2-3; with no DNA, the TCRdb D assignment of TRBD1 cannot be verified. Germline lookup yields CDR1 DFQATT and CDR2 SNEGSKA (reference sequence). The CDR3 length is 14 residues. The CDR3 sequence: CSTMTGSSTDTQYF.

The chain uses TRBV15 and TRBJ1-2; the D call of TRBD1 rests on TCRdb alone, since no DNA is present to check it. The CDR3 sequence is 17 residues long. Germline assignment: CDR1 LNHNV and CDR2 YYDKDF (reference sequence). CDR3 in amino acids: CATSRDEGAHSNYGYTF.

The gene calls are TRBV7-2 and TRBJ2-1; with no DNA, the TCRdb D assignment of TRBD2 cannot be verified. This CDR3 has 17 residues. Looked up from germline, CDR1 is SGHTA and CDR2 is FQGNSA. The CDR3 reads CASSRRPGTSGSYEQFF.

The chain's CDR3 is CSATAGINYGYTF. The chain has TRBV20-1 and TRBJ1-2. Germline V gene lookup returns CDR1 DFQATT and CDR2 SNEGSKA (reference sequence). The CDR3 consists of 13 residues.

The rearrangement links TRBV24-1 to TRBJ2-3; TCRdb's D call of TRBD2 is untestable without DNA. The CDR3 totals 16 residues. CDR1 KGHDR and CDR2 SFDVKD come from the germline V gene. The CDR3 is CATSDSLAGATDTQYF.